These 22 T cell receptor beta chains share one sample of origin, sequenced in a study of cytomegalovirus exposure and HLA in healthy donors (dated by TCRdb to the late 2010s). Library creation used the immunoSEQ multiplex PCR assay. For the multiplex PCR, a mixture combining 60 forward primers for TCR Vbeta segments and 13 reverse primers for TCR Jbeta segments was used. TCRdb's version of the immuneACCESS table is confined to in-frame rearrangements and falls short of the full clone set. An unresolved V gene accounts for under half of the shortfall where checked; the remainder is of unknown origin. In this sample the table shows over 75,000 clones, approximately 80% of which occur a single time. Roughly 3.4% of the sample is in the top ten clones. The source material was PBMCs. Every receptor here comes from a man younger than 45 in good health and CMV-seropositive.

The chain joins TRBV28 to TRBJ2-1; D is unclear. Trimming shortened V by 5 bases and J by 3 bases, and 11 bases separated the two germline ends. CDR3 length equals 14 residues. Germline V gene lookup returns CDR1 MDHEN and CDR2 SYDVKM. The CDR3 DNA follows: TGTGCCAGCAGTATCCCACCAGGCTACAATGAGCAGTTCTTC. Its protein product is CASSIPPGYNEQFF.

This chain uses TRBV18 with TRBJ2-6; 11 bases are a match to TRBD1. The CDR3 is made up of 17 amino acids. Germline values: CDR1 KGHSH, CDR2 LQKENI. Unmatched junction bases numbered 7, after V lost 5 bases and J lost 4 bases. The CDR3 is CASSAGTGGSGANVLTF. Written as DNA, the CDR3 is TGTGCCAGCTCAGCCGGGACAGGGGGATCCGGGGCCAACGTCCTGACTTTC.

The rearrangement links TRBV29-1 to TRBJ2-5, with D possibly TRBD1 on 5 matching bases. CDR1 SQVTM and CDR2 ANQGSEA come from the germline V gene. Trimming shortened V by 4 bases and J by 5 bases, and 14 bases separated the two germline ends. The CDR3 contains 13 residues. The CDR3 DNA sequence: TGCAGCGTTGTAGGACACGGAGCCGAGACCCAGTACTTC. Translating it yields CSVVGHGAETQYF.

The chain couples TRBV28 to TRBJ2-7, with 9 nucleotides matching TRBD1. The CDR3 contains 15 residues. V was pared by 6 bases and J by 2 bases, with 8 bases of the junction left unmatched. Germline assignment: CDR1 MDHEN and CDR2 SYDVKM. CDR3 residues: CASRPWGTGTYEQYF. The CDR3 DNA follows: TGTGCCAGCAGACCCTGGGGGACAGGGACCTACGAGCAGTACTTC.

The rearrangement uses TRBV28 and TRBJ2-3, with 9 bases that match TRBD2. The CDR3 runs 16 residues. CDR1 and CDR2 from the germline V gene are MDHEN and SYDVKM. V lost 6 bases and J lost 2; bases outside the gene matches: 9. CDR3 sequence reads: CASSHSWTSVTDTQYF. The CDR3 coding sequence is TGTGCCAGCAGCCACAGCTGGACTAGCGTCACAGATACGCAGTATTTT.

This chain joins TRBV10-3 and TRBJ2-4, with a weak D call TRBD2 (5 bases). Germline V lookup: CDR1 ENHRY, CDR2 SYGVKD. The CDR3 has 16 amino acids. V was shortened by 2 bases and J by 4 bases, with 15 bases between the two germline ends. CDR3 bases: TGTGCCATCAGTGAGGCCACCCCGGGGTCAAAAAACATTCAGTACTTC. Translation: CAISEATPGSKNIQYF.

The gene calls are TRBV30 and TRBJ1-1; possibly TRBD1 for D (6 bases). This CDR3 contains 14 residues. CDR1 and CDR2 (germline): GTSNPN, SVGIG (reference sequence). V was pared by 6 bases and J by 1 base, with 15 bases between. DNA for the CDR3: TGTGCCTGCTCTCGGGGAGGGGGGAACACTGAAGCTTTCTTT. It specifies CACSRGGGNTEAFF.

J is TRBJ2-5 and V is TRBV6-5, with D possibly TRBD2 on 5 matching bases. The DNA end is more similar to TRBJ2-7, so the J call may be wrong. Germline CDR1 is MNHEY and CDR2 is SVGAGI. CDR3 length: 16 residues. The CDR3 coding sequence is TGTGCCAGCAGTTACTCGGTCAAGCGGAGCTCCTACGAGCAGTACTTC. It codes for CASSYSVKRSSYEQYF.

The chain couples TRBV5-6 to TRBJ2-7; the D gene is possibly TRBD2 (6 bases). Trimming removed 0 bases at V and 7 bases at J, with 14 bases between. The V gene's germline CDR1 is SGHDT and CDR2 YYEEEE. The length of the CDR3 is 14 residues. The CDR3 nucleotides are TGTGCCAGCAGCTTGGCCGGGACTCGATTAGAGCAGTACTTC. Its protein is CASSLAGTRLEQYF.

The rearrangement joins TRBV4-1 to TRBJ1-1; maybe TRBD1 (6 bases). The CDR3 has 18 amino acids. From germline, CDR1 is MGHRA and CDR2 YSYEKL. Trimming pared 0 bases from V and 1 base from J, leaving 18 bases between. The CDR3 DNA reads TGCGCCAGCAGCCAAGATCCGCCGACCCAGGGGTGGAACACTGAAGCTTTCTTT. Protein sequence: CASSQDPPTQGWNTEAFF.

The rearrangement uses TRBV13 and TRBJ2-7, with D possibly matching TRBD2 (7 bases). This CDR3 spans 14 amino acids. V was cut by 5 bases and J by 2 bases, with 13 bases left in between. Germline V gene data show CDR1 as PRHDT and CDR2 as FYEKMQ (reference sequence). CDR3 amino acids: CASSRTAGPYEQYF. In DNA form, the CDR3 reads TGTGCCAGCAGCAGGACAGCGGGGCCCTACGAGCAGTACTTC.

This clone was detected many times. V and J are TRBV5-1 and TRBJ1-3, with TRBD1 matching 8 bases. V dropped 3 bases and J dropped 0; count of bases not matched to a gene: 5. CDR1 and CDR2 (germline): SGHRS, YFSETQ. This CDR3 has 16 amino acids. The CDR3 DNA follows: TGCGCCAGCAGCTCGACAGGGGCCAGCTCTGGAAACACCATATATTTT. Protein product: CASSSTGASSGNTIYF.

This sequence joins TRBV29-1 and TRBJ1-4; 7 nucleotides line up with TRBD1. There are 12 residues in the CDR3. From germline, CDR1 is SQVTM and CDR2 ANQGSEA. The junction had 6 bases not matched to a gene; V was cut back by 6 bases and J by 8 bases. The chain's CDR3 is CSVLPTGEKLFF. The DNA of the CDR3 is TGCAGCGTGTTACCGACAGGGGAAAAACTGTTTTTT.

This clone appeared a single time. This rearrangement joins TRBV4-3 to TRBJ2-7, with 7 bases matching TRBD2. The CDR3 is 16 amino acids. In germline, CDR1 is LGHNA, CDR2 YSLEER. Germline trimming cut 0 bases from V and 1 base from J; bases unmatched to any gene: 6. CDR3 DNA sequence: TGCGCCAGCAGCCAAGATGTTCTAGCGGCTTCCTACGAGCAGTACTTC. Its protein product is CASSQDVLAASYEQYF.

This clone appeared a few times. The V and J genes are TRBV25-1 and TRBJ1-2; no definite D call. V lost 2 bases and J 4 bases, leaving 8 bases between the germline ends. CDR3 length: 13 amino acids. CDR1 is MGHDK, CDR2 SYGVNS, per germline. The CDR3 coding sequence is TGTGCCAGCAGTGAAGAGAAGCCCTATGGCTACACCTTC. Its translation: CASSEEKPYGYTF.

The CDR3 reads CASRFAGGNQPQHF. The DNA for the CDR3 is TGTGCCAGCAGGTTTGCAGGGGGAAATCAGCCCCAGCATTTT. The rearrangement uses TRBV28 and TRBJ1-5; TRBD1 aligns across 7 bases. The J segment lost 4 bases and the V segment lost 6 bases, leaving 6 bases of the junction unmatched. Germline CDR1 MDHEN, CDR2 SYDVKM. CDR3 length equals 14 residues.

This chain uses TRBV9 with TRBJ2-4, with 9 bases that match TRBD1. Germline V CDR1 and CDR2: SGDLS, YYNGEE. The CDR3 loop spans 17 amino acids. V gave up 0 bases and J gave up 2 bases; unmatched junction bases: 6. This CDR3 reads CASSVAGTGSSKNIQYF. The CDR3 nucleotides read TGTGCCAGCAGCGTAGCTGGGACAGGGTCTTCCAAAAACATTCAGTACTTC.

CDR3 DNA sequence: TGTGCCAGCAGTGAAACGGGGAAAACAGTTTTTTATGGCTACACCTTC. Encoded protein: CASSETGKTVFYGYTF. The chain employs TRBV6-1 and TRBJ1-2; D call uncertain. Trimming stripped 2 bases from V and 5 bases from J, with 18 bases between. This CDR3 contains 16 residues. Germline CDR1 is MNHNS and CDR2 is SASEGT.

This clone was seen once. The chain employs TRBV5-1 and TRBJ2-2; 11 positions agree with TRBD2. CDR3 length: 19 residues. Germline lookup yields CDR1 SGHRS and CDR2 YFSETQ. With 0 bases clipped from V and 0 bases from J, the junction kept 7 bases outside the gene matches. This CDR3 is CASSLEGLAGGSNTGELFF. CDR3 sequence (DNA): TGCGCCAGCAGCTTGGAGGGTCTAGCGGGAGGTTCGAACACCGGGGAGCTGTTTTTT.

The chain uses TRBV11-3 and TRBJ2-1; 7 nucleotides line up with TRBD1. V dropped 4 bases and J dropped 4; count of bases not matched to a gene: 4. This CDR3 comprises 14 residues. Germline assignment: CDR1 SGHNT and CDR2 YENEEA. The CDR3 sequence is CASSSRDRYNEQFF. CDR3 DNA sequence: TGTGCCAGCAGCTCCCGGGACAGATACAATGAGCAGTTCTTC.

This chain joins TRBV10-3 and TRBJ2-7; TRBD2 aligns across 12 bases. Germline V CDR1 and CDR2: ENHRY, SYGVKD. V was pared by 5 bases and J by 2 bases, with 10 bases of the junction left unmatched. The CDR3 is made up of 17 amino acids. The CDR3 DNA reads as TGTGCCATCAGTAGCGGGACTAGCGGGTATCCGACCTACGAGCAGTACTTC. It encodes CAISSGTSGYPTYEQYF.

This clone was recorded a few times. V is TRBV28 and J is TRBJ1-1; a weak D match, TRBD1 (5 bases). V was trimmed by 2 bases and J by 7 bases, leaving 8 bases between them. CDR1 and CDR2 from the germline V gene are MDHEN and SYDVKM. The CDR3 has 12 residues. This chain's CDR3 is CASSLSQGEAFF. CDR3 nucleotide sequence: TGTGCCAGCAGTTTAAGCCAGGGTGAAGCTTTCTTT.